This T cell receptor beta chain is drawn from a study of T cells in Graves' hyperthyroidism and ophthalmopathy. At the level of the study: Staff took peripheral blood when the initial diagnosis was made, before any treatment began.

The CDR3 loop spans 15 amino acids. V shed 5 bases and J shed 0 bases, with 14 bases lying between them. The germline V gene encodes CDR1 MDHEN and CDR2 SYDVKM. Diagnoses were established using clinical symptoms, serum thyroxine and TRAb, thyroid ultrasound and orbital computed tomography. Amplification targeted TCR beta CDR3 regions from RNA transcripts. First-round RT-PCR of the TCR CDR3 relied on the HTBI primer set. Each CDR3 protein is one row after TCRdb ran MiXCR on the multiplex PCR reads. Of around 110,000 distinct CDR3 sequences in the sample, roughly 15% were seen once. The sequenced sample consisted of blood. This chain uses TRBV28 with TRBJ2-7; tentative D call: TRBD2 (5 bases). The sequence was collected from a woman in her forties or fifties with Graves' hyperthyroidism. The CDR3 protein is CASSPRGLISYEQYF. DNA for the CDR3: TGTGCCAGCAGTCCCCGGGGTCTAATCTCCTACGAGCAGTACTTC.